This record concerns one T cell receptor (beta chain) sequence. No antigen is known for it. The sample is drawn from a study of T cells in Graves' hyperthyroidism and ophthalmopathy. The wider study: Initial diagnosis, before any treatment, was when peripheral blood was collected. Study-wide results and limits: With a median lead of approximately 6.4 months before onset, the model predicted ophthalmopathy.

The PBMCs were sourced from fresh peripheral blood (about 9.6 ml). Trimming stripped 7 bases from V and 4 bases from J, with 14 bases between. The CDR3 is made up of 15 amino acids. Germline V gene sequence: CDR1 LNHDA, CDR2 SQIVND (reference sequence). RNA transcripts provided the source from which TCR beta CDR3 regions were amplified. Initially, a first-round RT-PCR of the TCR CDR3 employed the HTBI primer set. One entry per CDR3 protein results from TCRdb running MiXCR on the multiplex PCR reads. The table lists a few hundred thousand distinct CDR3 sequences, more than 12% of them singletons. This sequence originates from a woman aged 30 to 39 with Graves' hyperthyroidism. V usage is TRBV19 and J usage is TRBJ2-6, with D perhaps matching TRBD1 or TRBD2 (5 bases each). The sample was blood. The CDR3 sequence is CASTWGRSGANVLTF. In DNA form, the CDR3 reads TGTGCCAGTACCTGGGGGAGATCCGGGGCCAACGTCCTGACTTTC.